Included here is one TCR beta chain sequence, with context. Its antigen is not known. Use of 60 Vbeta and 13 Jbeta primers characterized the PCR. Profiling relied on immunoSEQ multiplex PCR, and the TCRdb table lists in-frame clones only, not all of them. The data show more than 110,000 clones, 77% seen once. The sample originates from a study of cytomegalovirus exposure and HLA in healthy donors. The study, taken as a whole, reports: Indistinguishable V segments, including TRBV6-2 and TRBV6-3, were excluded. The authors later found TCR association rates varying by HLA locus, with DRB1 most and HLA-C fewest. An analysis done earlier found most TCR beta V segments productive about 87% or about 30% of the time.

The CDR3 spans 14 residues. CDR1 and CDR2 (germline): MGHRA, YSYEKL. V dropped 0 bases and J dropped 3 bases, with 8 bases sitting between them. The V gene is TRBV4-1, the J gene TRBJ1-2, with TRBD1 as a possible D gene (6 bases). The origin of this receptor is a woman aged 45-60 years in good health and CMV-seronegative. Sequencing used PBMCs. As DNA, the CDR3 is TGCGCCAGCAGCCAAGACAGGGGAGACTATGGCTACACCTTC. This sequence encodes CASSQDRGDYGYTF.